This T cell receptor beta chain was sequenced during a study of blood T cell repertoires in COVID-19. Overall study context: The study drew acute and convalescent COVID-19 samples from the United States, Italy and Spain. Nucleic acid was either cDNA or gDNA, and it came from T cells, B-cell-depleted T cells, or PBMCs.

The repertoire was sequenced with immunoSEQ multiplex PCR; TCRdb's copy has only in-frame clones and lacks some. Of 110,000 to 150,000 clones listed, around 90% are singletons. The CDR3 sequence is 12 residues long. V was clipped by 2 bases and J by 4 bases, with 5 bases between them. Germline-derived CDR1 and CDR2 are MDHEN and SYDVKM. The sample comprised peripheral blood. The V gene is TRBV28, the J gene TRBJ1-2; D not resolved. The TCR originated in a woman in her sixties with acute or convalescent COVID-19. The CDR3 DNA follows: TGTGCCAGCAGTTTACAGTTCTATGGCTACACCTTC. Translation: CASSLQFYGYTF.